This T cell receptor beta chain was sequenced during a study of metastatic and nonmetastatic thyroid tumors. Study context: Patients with malignant and benign thyroid disease provided blood and tumor or nodule tissue, whose repertoires were compared.

Points on this clone: Its antigen is still unknown.

From germline, CDR1 is LGHDT and CDR2 YNNKEL (reference sequence). The V gene end was trimmed by 1 base and the J gene end by 3 bases; junction bases not matched to a gene: 6. The CDR3 spans 15 residues. Study results and caveats: Malignant tumors reportedly showed significantly higher TCR beta diversity than benign nodules in both blood and tumor.

Treatment of any kind had been given to no patient before thyroid surgery. Original processing notes: To classify distant metastasis in papillary thyroid cancer, a model was built from CDR3 differences across clinicopathological groups. TCRdb reprocessed the PCR reads via MiXCR. In this record, the V and J calls reflect TCRdb's handling and not the investigators' own analysis. The sample contains approximately 70,000 clones, roughly 4.1% of which appear only once. The receptor comes from a female donor with papillary thyroid cancer or a benign thyroid nodule (not recorded which). Some clones in this sample may be carry-over from other donors' samples. The chain uses TRBV3-1 and TRBJ2-7; the match to TRBD2 covers 7 bases. The sample taken for sequencing was blood. CDR3 sequence (DNA): TGTGCCAGCAGCCAAGCGCCTAGCGGAAGCTACGAGCAGTACTTC. It encodes CASSQAPSGSYEQYF.